These 4 T cell receptor beta chains were all obtained from the same sample, sequenced in a study of graft-versus-host responses after intestinal transplantation. The data were produced by immunoSEQ multiplex PCR, yet TCRdb's version contains in-frame clones alone and is incomplete. In the table there are about 15,000 clones, around a third of which are singletons. This specimen was alloreactive CD4+ T cells from a mixed lymphocyte reaction culture, taken before intestinal transplant. Subset given: CFSE-low proliferating T cells sorted from roughly 6-day pre-transplant mixed lymphocyte reaction (GvH or HvG direction). The receptors shown here come from a human patient who received an intestinal transplant.

The table lists this clone with a few counts. The V and J genes are TRBV5-6 and TRBJ2-7, with 9 bases identical to TRBD1. The length of the CDR3 is 15 residues. The J segment lost 2 bases and the V segment lost 5 bases, leaving 8 bases of the junction unmatched. Per germline, CDR1 SGHDT and CDR2 YYEEEE. The CDR3 bases are TGTGCCAGCAGTTTAGGGACAGGGAGCACCTACGAGCAGTACTTC. Translating it yields CASSLGTGSTYEQYF. Filled out from reference TRBV5-6 and TRBJ2-7, the complete variable domain reads DAGVTQSPTHLIKTRGQQVTLRCSPKSGHDTVSWYQQALGQGPQFIFQYYEEEERQRGNFPDRFSGHQFPNYSSELNVNALLLGDSALYLCASSLGTGSTYEQYFGPGTRLTVT.

This clone was observed a handful of times. The chain links TRBV6-5 to TRBJ1-1, with D possibly matching TRBD1 (6 bases). Germline V gene data show CDR1 as MNHEY and CDR2 as SVGAGI. CDR3 length equals 15 residues. V was shortened by 5 bases and J by 0 bases, with 13 bases between the two germline ends. The CDR3 reads CASSAQGGVNTEAFF. The CDR3 DNA reads TGTGCCAGCAGTGCACAGGGTGGGGTGAACACTGAAGCTTTCTTT.

The chain recombines TRBV7-2 with TRBJ1-1; TRBD1 is a possible D gene (6 bases). Trimming removed 1 base from V and 5 bases from J, with 14 bases in between. This CDR3 comprises 15 residues. Germline loops: CDR1 SGHTA, CDR2 FQGNSA. The CDR3 nucleotides are TGTGCCAGCAGCTTAGTGGGGACCAGGGGAACTGAAGCTTTCTTT. Its protein product is CASSLVGTRGTEAFF.

The gene calls are TRBV5-1 and TRBJ1-6, with TRBD1 as a possible D gene (5 bases). Germline V gene data show CDR1 as SGHRS and CDR2 as YFSETQ. This CDR3 is built from 14 residues. Trimming removed 4 bases at V and 4 bases at J, with 9 bases between. The CDR3 nucleotides read TGCGCCAGCAGCGTCGGGACTTATAATTCACCCCTCCACTTT. Translation: CASSVGTYNSPLHF.